This TCR beta chain was captured by sequencing in a study of blood T cells in healthy people across ages. Study-wide results and caveats: Measured against age, TCR beta diversity per million T cells decreased in a roughly linear manner.

About this clonotype itself: Its antigen is undetermined.

Alongside a J-beta primer mix, a sample-barcoded 5' primer served in a second PCR lasting roughly 6 to 12 cycles. The study obtained at least 2.5 million CDR3-containing paired-end reads from every sample. TCRdb ran MiXCR on the 5' RACE reads and lists one entry per CDR3 protein. This table holds under 1,000,000 distinct CDR3 sequences, 35% to 50% found once. The length of the CDR3 is 15 residues. V was pared by 3 bases and J by 2 bases, with 12 bases between. The rearrangement uses TRBV12-3 or TRBV12-4 and TRBJ2-3; D could derive from TRBD1 or TRBD2 (6 bases each). Sequencing used blood. This TCR was recovered from a man older than 75 in good health. CDR3 nucleotide sequence: TGTGCCAGCAGTTTCTTGGGGGGCTACACAGATACGCAGTATTTT. This gives the protein CASSFLGGYTDTQYF.